Sequencing of this T cell receptor beta chain was carried out in a study of T cells after yellow fever vaccination. A single record per CDR3 protein comes from TCRdb applying MiXCR to the 5' RACE reads. This sample has around 360,000 distinct CDR3 sequences, with around a tenth found just once. This clonotype was observed a handful of times. The source of this sequence is a man in his late teens or twenties who received the YFV17D yellow fever vaccine. The starting material was PBMCs, obtained on the day of the first yellow fever vaccination.

The CDR3: CSARTPESLEAFF. The CDR3 DNA reads TGCAGTGCTCGGACGCCTGAGAGCCTTGAAGCTTTCTTT. The chain uses TRBV20-1 and TRBJ1-1; no reliable D call. This CDR3 has 13 residues. The ends were cut back, 5 bases at V and 7 bases at J, with 17 bases in the middle. Germline lookup yields CDR1 DFQATT and CDR2 SNEGSKA (reference sequence).